The 4 T cell receptor beta chains given below trace back to one sample, sequenced in a study of blood T cell repertoires in COVID-19. Repertoires were generated with immunoSEQ multiplex PCR, while TCRdb's copy carries only in-frame clones and drops some. The sample carries nearly 200,000 clones, just under 85% recorded once. Specimen: peripheral blood. These receptors were collected from a human donor with acute or convalescent COVID-19. The donor label of this sample is uncertain.

The J gene is TRBJ2-5, the V gene TRBV9, with 11 bases identical to TRBD2. Looked up from germline, CDR1 is SGDLS and CDR2 is YYNGEE. The CDR3 extends over 17 amino acids. J was trimmed by 1 base and V by 0 bases; bases with no gene match: 5. The DNA of the CDR3 is TGTGCCAGCAGCGTAGAGGTCGGGACTAGCGGCCAAGAGACCCAGTACTTC. Translating gives CASSVEVGTSGQETQYF. The full variable domain, its missing parts supplied by reference TRBV9 and TRBJ2-5, is DSGVTQTPKHLITATGQRVTLRCSPRSGDLSVYWYQQSLDQGLQFLIQYYNGEERAKGNILERFSAQQFPDLHSELNLSSLELGDSALYFCASSVEVGTSGQETQYFGPGTRLLVL.

This chain connects TRBV6-5 to TRBJ1-1; D is perhaps TRBD1 (5 bases). Germline V gives CDR1 MNHEY, CDR2 SVGAGI. Trimming cost V 4 bases and J 10 bases, with 13 bases left between them. CDR3 length: 12 residues. The CDR3 loop reads CASSLGEGRAFF. The CDR3 coding sequence is TGTGCCAGCAGTTTAGGGGAGGGAAGAGCTTTCTTT.

The gene calls are TRBV27 and TRBJ2-7, with 7 nucleotides matching TRBD2. The V gene's germline CDR1 is MNHEY and CDR2 SMNVEV (reference sequence). CDR3 length equals 16 residues. Losses at the gene ends were 4 bases for V and 2 bases for J; bases not matched to a gene: 11. DNA of the CDR3: TGTGCCAGCAGTTCGACGACTAGCCCCACCACCTACGAGCAGTACTTC. Its protein product is CASSSTTSPTTYEQYF.

The V and J genes are TRBV6-5 and TRBJ2-7; a weak D match, TRBD1 (5 bases). Deletions cut 4 bases from V and 7 bases from J, with 11 bases between. CDR1 and CDR2 from the germline V gene are MNHEY and SVGAGI. The CDR3 is made up of 12 amino acids. In DNA, the CDR3 is TGTGCCAGCAGTTCCTGGGGCGCGGAGCAGTACTTC. Its protein product is CASSSWGAEQYF.